This section outlines one T cell receptor (beta chain) sequence together with its context. Its antigen remains unknown. Stated time point: week 35, safety follow-up. Topical imiquimod accompanied each vaccine dose, which consisted of 300 ug of mutant IDH1 20-mer peptide. Donor diagnoses consisted of new WHO grade 3 or 4 IDH1-mutant, ATRX-lost astrocytomas. These data belong to a study of a mutant IDH1 vaccine in newly diagnosed glioma. Looking at the study overall: Patients had received radiotherapy, temozolomide, or both previously, most receiving both. Week 47 marked visit V13, whereas week 35 marked visit V12.

Some clones are missing from TCRdb's copy, which holds only in-frame ones; the method was immunoSEQ multiplex PCR. The profile covers about 48,000 clones, with approximately 79% appearing a single time and around 6.7% taken by the ten largest. CDR1 is SEHNR and CDR2 is FQNEAQ in the germline V gene (reference sequence). This CDR3 contains 13 residues. Deletions cut 0 bases from V and 9 bases from J, with 9 bases between. The sample was PBMCs, taken from a glioma patient whose treatment included an IDH1 peptide vaccine. This clonotype was obtained from a man aged 40-49 years with glioma. The genes are TRBV7-9 and TRBJ1-5; a possible D gene is TRBD1 (5 bases). CDR3 coding DNA: TGTGCCAGCAGCTTAGCAGGGGATGGGCCCCAGCATTTT. It codes for CASSLAGDGPQHF.